This T cell receptor (beta chain) was recorded in a study of blood T cells in healthy people across ages. A second PCR of about 7 to 11 cycles used a sample-barcoded 5' primer and a J-beta primer mix. TCRdb redid the calling of the 5' RACE reads with MiXCR, one entry per CDR3 protein. The sample lists around 280,000 distinct CDR3 sequences, 25% to 30% seen once, with 29% in the top ten. This clonotype was seen more than once but under ten times. Germline values: CDR1 MDHEN, CDR2 SYDVKM. This CDR3 region has 14 residues. V trimming: 5 bases; J trimming: 7 bases; junction bases outside the gene matches: 10.

The sequence was collected from a woman between 65 and 79 years old in good health. The chain couples TRBV28 to TRBJ2-7; 8 bases are a match to TRBD1. Specimen: blood. The CDR3 is CASSPPGQASEQYF. CDR3 nucleotide sequence: TGTGCCAGCAGTCCGCCGGGACAGGCTTCGGAGCAGTACTTC. Full variable domain (missing parts from reference TRBV28 and TRBJ2-7): DVKVTQSSRYLVKRTGEKVFLECVQDMDHENMFWYRQDPGLGLRLIYFSYDVKMKEKGDIPEGYSVSREKKERFSLILESASTNQTSMYLCASSPPGQASEQYFGPGTRLTVT.